This is a list of T cell receptor beta chains from one sample in a study of T-cell memory formation after mild COVID-19. TCRdb fed the 5' RACE reads into MiXCR, producing one record per CDR3 protein. Of fewer than 50,000 distinct CDR3 sequences in the sample, roughly 7.2% were seen once. Sequenced: PBMCs or a T cell subset sorted from them (not recorded which). These receptors originate from a man between 18 and 35 years old who had mild COVID-19 (a few samples of this study predate the infection). Cell type and time point are not known. CDR3s include the opening cysteine and the closing phenylalanine or tryptophan. Fields, in order: clone size, D gene, V gene, J gene, CDR3 protein, CDR3 DNA. D genes are given only for firm matches. Size is stated for part of the rows, as once, few or many counts, or as a class when the clone is expanded.

clone size: many
D gene: .
V gene: TRBV4-2
J gene: TRBJ2-2
CDR3 protein: CASSQESEEPGELFF
CDR3 DNA: TGTGCCAGCAGCCAAGAATCCGAGGAGCCCGGGGAGCTGTTTTTT

clone size: .
D gene: .
V gene: TRBV6-5
J gene: TRBJ1-4
CDR3 protein: CASRGHLNEKLFF
CDR3 DNA: TGTGCCAGCAGAGGCCACCTTAATGAAAAACTGTTTTTT

clone size: .
D gene: .
V gene: TRBV6-6
J gene: TRBJ2-4
CDR3 protein: CASGKQENIQYF
CDR3 DNA: TGTGCCAGCGGAAAACAGGAAAACATTCAGTACTTC

clone size: few
D gene: TRBD2
V gene: TRBV5-1
J gene: TRBJ2-7
CDR3 protein: CASSLAGTRTYEQYF
CDR3 DNA: TGCGCCAGCAGCTTGGCCGGGACTAGAACCTACGAGCAGTACTTC

clone size: many
D gene: TRBD1
V gene: TRBV7-2
J gene: TRBJ2-1
CDR3 protein: CASSSTGGTYNEQFF
CDR3 DNA: TGTGCCAGCAGCTCGACAGGGGGCACCTACAATGAGCAGTTCTTC

clone size: few
D gene: TRBD2
V gene: TRBV5-1
J gene: TRBJ2-1
CDR3 protein: CASSAGLAGGYNEQFF
CDR3 DNA: TGCGCCAGCAGCGCCGGCCTAGCGGGGGGCTACAATGAGCAGTTCTTC

clone size: .
D gene: TRBD2
V gene: TRBV6-1
J gene: TRBJ2-1
CDR3 protein: CASSVLAGGDNEQFF
CDR3 DNA: TGTGCCAGCAGTGTCCTAGCGGGGGGGGACAATGAGCAGTTCTTC

clone size: few
D gene: .
V gene: TRBV9
J gene: TRBJ2-1
CDR3 protein: CASSVESPAASYNEQFF
CDR3 DNA: TGTGCCAGCAGCGTAGAGTCCCCAGCCGCGTCCTACAATGAGCAGTTCTTC

clone size: many
D gene: .
V gene: TRBV12-3/TRBV12-4
J gene: TRBJ2-5
CDR3 protein: CASSRVGVGPETQYF
CDR3 DNA: TGTGCCAGCAGCCGAGTGGGGGTGGGGCCAGAGACCCAGTACTTC

clone size: .
D gene: .
V gene: TRBV12-3/TRBV12-4
J gene: TRBJ2-7
CDR3 protein: CASSWPPQTYEQYF
CDR3 DNA: TGTGCCAGCAGTTGGCCACCGCAGACCTACGAGCAGTACTTC

clone size: few
D gene: .
V gene: TRBV30
J gene: TRBJ2-2
CDR3 protein: CAWTPWVSADTGELFF
CDR3 DNA: TGTGCCTGGACACCCTGGGTATCTGCAGACACCGGGGAGCTGTTTTTT

clone size: .
D gene: .
V gene: TRBV7-3
J gene: TRBJ2-7
CDR3 protein: CASSPEPRGEQYF
CDR3 DNA: TGTGCCAGCAGCCCTGAACCAAGAGGGGAGCAGTACTTC

clone size: few
D gene: .
V gene: TRBV7-2
J gene: TRBJ1-2
CDR3 protein: CASSLGDSEVYGYTF
CDR3 DNA: TGTGCCAGCAGCTTGGGGGACTCGGAGGTCTATGGCTACACCTTC

clone size: many
D gene: TRBD1
V gene: TRBV6-2/TRBV6-3
J gene: TRBJ2-2
CDR3 protein: CASSTWDRHTGELFF
CDR3 DNA: TGTGCCAGCAGTACCTGGGACAGACACACCGGGGAGCTGTTTTTT

clone size: .
D gene: .
V gene: TRBV29-1
J gene: TRBJ2-3
CDR3 protein: CSVGILGADTQYF
CDR3 DNA: TGCAGCGTTGGCATACTAGGCGCAGATACGCAGTATTTT

clone size: .
D gene: TRBD1
V gene: TRBV6-2/TRBV6-3
J gene: TRBJ2-1
CDR3 protein: CASRMTGGDEQFF
CDR3 DNA: TGTGCCAGCAGAATGACAGGGGGCGATGAGCAGTTCTTC

clone size: many
D gene: .
V gene: TRBV5-1
J gene: TRBJ2-5
CDR3 protein: CASSLAGLETQYF
CDR3 DNA: TGCGCCAGCAGCTTGGCGGGGTTGGAGACCCAGTACTTC

clone size: few
D gene: .
V gene: TRBV2
J gene: TRBJ1-2
CDR3 protein: CASSLSGVPYGYTF
CDR3 DNA: TGTGCCAGCAGCTTATCGGGAGTTCCCTATGGCTACACCTTC

clone size: .
D gene: TRBD1
V gene: TRBV18
J gene: TRBJ2-7
CDR3 protein: CASSQTGDRYEQYF
CDR3 DNA: TGTGCCAGCTCACAAACAGGGGATCGGTACGAGCAGTACTTC

clone size: medium-sized
D gene: .
V gene: TRBV5-1
J gene: TRBJ2-3
CDR3 protein: CASSTDPQTYTDTQYF
CDR3 DNA: TGCGCCAGCAGCACAGACCCCCAGACCTACACAGATACGCAGTATTTT

clone size: few
D gene: .
V gene: TRBV7-9
J gene: TRBJ1-4
CDR3 protein: CASSLGAAREKLFF
CDR3 DNA: TGTGCCAGCAGCTTAGGGGCCGCTAGGGAAAAACTGTTTTTT

clone size: few
D gene: TRBD2
V gene: TRBV4-3
J gene: TRBJ2-1
CDR3 protein: CASSPGTSGYNEQFF
CDR3 DNA: TGCGCCAGCAGCCCCGGGACTAGCGGCTACAATGAGCAGTTCTTC

clone size: many
D gene: .
V gene: TRBV12-3/TRBV12-4
J gene: TRBJ2-3
CDR3 protein: CASRPQGFDTQYF
CDR3 DNA: TGTGCCAGCAGGCCTCAGGGGTTTGATACGCAGTATTTT

clone size: few
D gene: TRBD1
V gene: TRBV10-3
J gene: TRBJ2-7
CDR3 protein: CAISGQGNYEQYF
CDR3 DNA: TGTGCCATCAGTGGACAGGGGAATTACGAGCAGTACTTC

clone size: few
D gene: TRBD1
V gene: TRBV12-3/TRBV12-4
J gene: TRBJ1-3
CDR3 protein: CASSFRRAGTGKSNSGNTIYF
CDR3 DNA: TGTGCCAGCAGTTTCCGCAGAGCCGGGACAGGGAAATCGAACTCGGGAAACACCATATATTTT

clone size: many
D gene: TRBD2
V gene: TRBV5-1
J gene: TRBJ2-1
CDR3 protein: CASSLGGLAGYNEQFF
CDR3 DNA: TGCGCCAGCAGCTTGGGGGGACTAGCGGGCTACAATGAGCAGTTCTTC

clone size: few
D gene: .
V gene: TRBV14
J gene: TRBJ2-3
CDR3 protein: CASSPTADTQYF
CDR3 DNA: TGTGCCAGCAGCCCTACTGCAGATACGCAGTATTTT

clone size: many
D gene: .
V gene: TRBV6-2/TRBV6-3
J gene: TRBJ1-1
CDR3 protein: CASRRRPALRVGRDGEAFF
CDR3 DNA: TGTGCCAGCAGACGGAGGCCAGCACTCAGGGTAGGACGGGACGGTGAAGCTTTCTTT

clone size: medium-sized
D gene: .
V gene: TRBV5-1
J gene: TRBJ2-3
CDR3 protein: CASSFGTLKADTQYF
CDR3 DNA: TGCGCCAGCAGCTTCGGGACTCTTAAGGCAGATACGCAGTATTTT

clone size: many
D gene: .
V gene: TRBV7-9
J gene: TRBJ1-4
CDR3 protein: CASSTHEKLFF
CDR3 DNA: TGTGCCAGCAGCACCCATGAAAAACTGTTTTTT

clone size: few
D gene: TRBD1
V gene: TRBV7-9
J gene: TRBJ1-5
CDR3 protein: CASSRDRQPQHF
CDR3 DNA: TGTGCCAGCAGCCGGGACAGGCAGCCCCAGCATTTT

clone size: many
D gene: .
V gene: TRBV7-6
J gene: TRBJ2-3
CDR3 protein: CASSLNSPTDTQYF
CDR3 DNA: TGTGCCAGCAGCTTAAATAGCCCGACAGATACGCAGTATTTT

clone size: few
D gene: TRBD2
V gene: TRBV12-3/TRBV12-4
J gene: TRBJ2-3
CDR3 protein: CASSLAGTSGTFTDTQYF
CDR3 DNA: TGTGCCAGCAGCCTGGCCGGGACTAGCGGAACCTTCACAGATACGCAGTATTTT

clone size: many
D gene: .
V gene: TRBV5-1
J gene: TRBJ2-5
CDR3 protein: CASSSRQETQYF
CDR3 DNA: TGCGCCAGCAGCTCTCGTCAAGAGACCCAGTACTTC

clone size: many
D gene: TRBD2
V gene: TRBV7-7
J gene: TRBJ2-1
CDR3 protein: CASSPGLAAHEQFF
CDR3 DNA: TGTGCTAGCAGCCCCGGACTAGCGGCCCATGAGCAGTTCTTC

clone size: few
D gene: .
V gene: TRBV28
J gene: TRBJ1-5
CDR3 protein: CASTVPAGYSNQPQHF
CDR3 DNA: TGTGCCAGCACCGTCCCGGCGGGGTATAGCAATCAGCCCCAGCATTTT

clone size: .
D gene: TRBD1
V gene: TRBV6-5
J gene: TRBJ2-1
CDR3 protein: CASGTGLHNEQFF
CDR3 DNA: TGTGCCAGCGGGACAGGGTTGCATAATGAGCAGTTCTTC

clone size: few
D gene: .
V gene: TRBV7-2
J gene: TRBJ2-3
CDR3 protein: CASSLESRTDTQYF
CDR3 DNA: TGTGCCAGCAGCTTAGAGTCCAGGACAGATACGCAGTATTTT

clone size: .
D gene: .
V gene: TRBV7-2
J gene: TRBJ1-2
CDR3 protein: CASSLVSHGYTF
CDR3 DNA: TGTGCCAGCAGCTTAGTATCCCATGGCTACACCTTC

clone size: .
D gene: TRBD1
V gene: TRBV12-3/TRBV12-4
J gene: TRBJ1-5
CDR3 protein: CASRQGQGNQPQHF
CDR3 DNA: TGTGCCAGCAGGCAGGGACAGGGGAATCAGCCCCAGCATTTT

clone size: .
D gene: TRBD1
V gene: TRBV5-1
J gene: TRBJ1-4
CDR3 protein: CASSSGQRDEKLFF
CDR3 DNA: TGCGCCAGCAGTTCGGGACAGAGGGATGAAAAACTGTTTTTT

clone size: few
D gene: .
V gene: TRBV7-2
J gene: TRBJ2-5
CDR3 protein: CASSRPGETQYF
CDR3 DNA: TGTGCCAGCAGCCGACCGGGGGAGACCCAGTACTTC

clone size: few
D gene: TRBD2
V gene: TRBV7-3
J gene: TRBJ2-1
CDR3 protein: CASSGSSGGVENEQFF
CDR3 DNA: TGTGCCAGCAGCGGATCTAGCGGGGGGGTGGAGAATGAGCAGTTCTTC